These 8 T cell receptor beta chains were all obtained from the same sample, sequenced in a study of blood T cell repertoires in COVID-19. The table came from immunoSEQ multiplex PCR; TCRdb's copy has only in-frame clones and leaves some out. The table includes tens of thousands of clones, approximately 90% detected once. The sequenced sample was peripheral blood. The receptors were sampled from a woman aged 60-75 years with acute or convalescent COVID-19.

The V gene is TRBV5-4, the J gene TRBJ1-4; D gene ambiguous. V gave up 0 bases and J gave up 7 bases, with 13 bases separating them. Per the germline V gene, CDR1 is SGHNT and CDR2 is YYREEE (reference sequence). This CDR3 comprises 15 residues. The CDR3 sequence is CASSLDVGRAEKLFF. The CDR3 DNA is TGTGCCAGCAGCTTGGACGTAGGGAGGGCTGAAAAACTGTTTTTT.

The chain employs TRBV2 and TRBJ2-7, with TRBD1 matching 8 bases. V trimming: 3 bases; J trimming: 4 bases; junction bases outside the gene matches: 11. The germline V gene encodes CDR1 SNHLY and CDR2 FYNNEI. This CDR3 spans 16 amino acids. CDR3 amino acids: CASSEMGQVRKYEQYV. In DNA form, the CDR3 reads TGTGCCAGCAGTGAGATGGGACAGGTTAGGAAATACGAGCAGTACGTC.

The chain couples TRBV6-1 to TRBJ1-6; 7 bases are a match to TRBD1. Trimming took 9 bases from V and 8 from J; bases not matched to a gene: 4. The CDR3 is 12 amino acids. Germline V gene data show CDR1 as MNHNS and CDR2 as SASEGT. The CDR3 is CASRQGDSPLHF. CDR3 sequence (DNA): TGTGCCAGTCGACAGGGCGATTCACCCCTCCACTTT.

The genes are TRBV5-1 and TRBJ1-1, with D perhaps matching TRBD1 (6 bases). This CDR3 has 17 amino acids. Germline CDR1 and CDR2: SGHRS and YFSETQ. The V end lost 3 bases, the J end lost 5 bases, and 23 bases lay between the germline ends. The CDR3 here is CASSSHVGANPTTEAFF. CDR3 nucleotide sequence: TGCGCCAGCAGCTCCCACGTGGGGGCGAATCCGACTACTGAAGCTTTCTTT.

The chain carries TRBV5-1 and TRBJ2-2; TRBD2 matches at 7 bases. V dropped 4 bases and J dropped 1; count of bases not matched to a gene: 7. CDR3 length: 16 residues. The germline V gene encodes CDR1 SGHRS and CDR2 YFSETQ. The CDR3 region is CASSPRTRGNTGELFF. In nucleotides, the CDR3 is TGCGCCAGCAGCCCCCGGACTAGAGGGAACACCGGGGAGCTGTTTTTT.

The V call is TRBV19, the J call TRBJ1-6, with 9 bases fitting TRBD1. This CDR3 comprises 15 residues. Germline-derived CDR1 and CDR2 are LNHDA and SQIVND (reference sequence). V lost 4 bases to trimming and J lost 7 bases; unmatched junction nucleotides: 5. CDR3 nucleotide sequence: TGTGCCAGTAGTACCCACAGGGGGCTAAATTCACCCCTCCACTTT. Translation gives CASSTHRGLNSPLHF.

The chain couples TRBV6-4 to TRBJ2-7; 7 nucleotides align to TRBD1. The CDR3 spans 15 residues. Unmatched junction bases numbered 6, after V lost 4 bases and J lost 0 bases. Germline lookup yields CDR1 MRHNA and CDR2 SNTAGT. Here the CDR3 reads CASSVTGQTSYEQYV. In nucleotides, the CDR3 is TGTGCCAGCAGTGTGACAGGGCAGACCTCCTACGAGCAGTACGTC.

V and J are TRBV30 and TRBJ1-1, with D possibly matching TRBD1 (6 bases). V was trimmed by 0 bases and J by 1 base, leaving 12 bases between them. CDR1 and CDR2 (germline): GTSNPN, SVGIG (reference sequence). The CDR3 has 15 residues. The CDR3 nucleotides are TGTGCCTGGAGTGTGGACAGCGGAACGAACACTGAAGCTTTCTTT. Its translation: CAWSVDSGTNTEAFF.